The 17 T cell receptor beta chains presented below share a single source sample, sequenced in a study of blood T cell repertoires in COVID-19. Assay: immunoSEQ multiplex PCR; the TCRdb copy retains only in-frame clones and omits some. This table has under 300,000 clones, approximately 78% appearing once. The sequenced sample was peripheral blood. The receptors derive from an older woman with active or convalescent COVID-19.

The chain couples TRBV19 to TRBJ1-2; TRBD1 is a possible D gene (5 bases). The CDR3 has 16 amino acids. The ends were cut back, 5 bases at V and 3 bases at J, with 19 bases in the middle. From germline, CDR1 is LNHDA and CDR2 SQIVND (reference sequence). CDR3 nucleotides: TGTGCCAGTAGTCCCCTGGGGCGCCCTCTGCACTATGGCTACACCTTC. Its translation: CASSPLGRPLHYGYTF. Filled out from reference TRBV19 and TRBJ1-2, the complete variable domain reads DGGITQSPKYLFRKEGQNVTLSCEQNLNHDAMYWYRQDPGQGLRLIYYSQIVNDFQKGDIAEGYSVSREKKESFPLTVTSAQKNPTAFYLCASSPLGRPLHYGYTFGSGTRLTVV.

CDR3 DNA sequence: TGCGCCAGCAGCTTACGCCCCATGACAACTCGAACCTACAATGAGCAGTTCTTC. This sequence encodes CASSLRPMTTRTYNEQFF. The chain recombines TRBV5-1 with TRBJ2-1, with D hard to call. V lost 2 bases and J lost 2, with 20 bases in between. In germline, CDR1 is SGHRS, CDR2 YFSETQ. This CDR3 is built from 18 residues.

The genes are TRBV7-2 and TRBJ2-3, with 7 bases identical to TRBD2. Unmatched junction bases numbered 2, after V lost 2 bases and J lost 0 bases. CDR1 and CDR2 (germline): SGHTA, FQGNSA. The length of the CDR3 is 15 residues. This CDR3 reads CASSLQAGSTDTQYF. CDR3 DNA sequence: TGTGCCAGCAGCTTACAAGCGGGAAGCACAGATACGCAGTATTTT.

The chain has TRBV5-1 and TRBJ2-3, with 13 bases matching TRBD2. The germline gives CDR1 SGHRS, CDR2 YFSETQ. V lost 3 bases, J lost 4 bases, and 8 bases stayed unmatched. CDR3 size: 17 residues. The CDR3, as DNA: TGCGCCAGCAGCTCAGGACTAGCGGGGGCTGGGGCAGATACGCAGTATTTT. It encodes CASSSGLAGAGADTQYF.

The V gene is TRBV2, the J gene TRBJ1-2; D may be TRBD1 (5 bases). V lost 6 bases to trimming and J lost 8 bases, with 16 bases between them. Germline V gene lookup returns CDR1 SNHLY and CDR2 FYNNEI. This CDR3 has 13 amino acids. The CDR3 DNA follows: TGTGCCAGCAGGGTGGACATGGTGGTCGGCTACACCTTC. This encodes CASRVDMVVGYTF.

Turning to this clone: The same CDR3 can be traced to other DNA sequences in this sample. V gene TRBV7-8 combines with J gene TRBJ2-1, with D perhaps matching TRBD1 (5 bases). The CDR3 covers 13 residues. Trimming cost V 5 bases and J 4 bases, with 9 bases left between them. Germline CDR1 SGHVS, CDR2 FQNEAQ. CDR3 residues: CASSLQGYNEQFF. CDR3 nucleotide sequence: TGTGCCAGCAGCCTGCAGGGTTACAATGAGCAGTTCTTC. Full variable domain (missing parts from reference TRBV7-8 and TRBJ2-1): GAGVSQSPRYKVAKRGQDVALRCDPISGHVSLFWYQQALGQGPEFLTYFQNEAQLDKSGLPSDRFFAERPEGSVSTLKIQRTQQEDSAVYLCASSLQGYNEQFFGPGTRLTVL.

The J gene is TRBJ1-2, the V gene TRBV19; possible D gene TRBD1, 6 bases. The V end was cut by 11 bases, the J end by 4 bases, with 11 bases between. Germline V gives CDR1 LNHDA, CDR2 SQIVND (reference sequence). This CDR3 is built from 11 residues. CDR3 protein: CACRGGYGYTF. Written as DNA, the CDR3 is TGTGCCTGCAGGGGTGGCTATGGCTACACCTTC.

This CDR3 reads CASSQGASDTQYF. DNA of the CDR3: TGTGCCAGCTCACAGGGGGCCTCAGATACGCAGTATTTT. The rearrangement uses TRBV18 and TRBJ2-3, with 7 bases identical to TRBD1. Trimming at V came to 4 bases and at J to 4 bases, leaving 2 bases not matched to a gene. This CDR3 contains 13 residues. Looked up from germline, CDR1 is KGHSH and CDR2 is LQKENI.

V is TRBV13 and J is TRBJ2-1; TRBD2 aligns across 10 bases. V trimming: 4 bases; J trimming: 4 bases; junction bases outside the gene matches: 7. Per the germline V gene, CDR1 is PRHDT and CDR2 is FYEKMQ (reference sequence). The CDR3 totals 16 residues. In nucleotides, the CDR3 is TGTGCCAGCAGCTCCTGGACTAGCGGAATATACAATGAGCAGTTCTTC. Protein sequence: CASSSWTSGIYNEQFF.

The chain uses TRBV9 and TRBJ2-5; TRBD2 is a possible D gene (5 bases). This CDR3 has 15 amino acids. Trimming removed 4 bases from V and 5 bases from J, with 18 bases in between. Germline values: CDR1 SGDLS, CDR2 YYNGEE. The CDR3 DNA reads TGTGCCAGCAGCCAGACCACGGGGAGAGGGGAGACCCAGTACTTC. The encoded protein is CASSQTTGRGETQYF. Based on the CDR3 plus reference TRBV9 and TRBJ2-5, the full variable domain is DSGVTQTPKHLITATGQRVTLRCSPRSGDLSVYWYQQSLDQGLQFLIQYYNGEERAKGNILERFSAQQFPDLHSELNLSSLELGDSALYFCASSQTTGRGETQYFGPGTRLLVL.

This chain uses TRBV5-1 with TRBJ2-2, with D possibly TRBD2 on 5 matching bases. V lost 0 bases and J 5 bases, leaving 11 bases between the germline ends. The CDR3 runs to 15 residues. CDR1 SGHRS and CDR2 YFSETQ come from the germline V gene. CDR3 region: CASSLDVRGTGELFF. CDR3 sequence (DNA): TGCGCCAGCAGCTTGGACGTTCGAGGGACCGGGGAGCTGTTTTTT.

This chain uses TRBV15 with TRBJ2-7; D is ambiguous. The length of the CDR3 is 11 residues. Germline CDR1 reads LNHNV; CDR2 reads YYDKDF (reference sequence). The ends were cut back, 5 bases at V and 6 bases at J, with 8 bases in the middle. Here the CDR3 DNA reads TGTGCCACCAGCTCCCCCCGCGAGCAGTACTTC. Encoded protein: CATSSPREQYF.

This clone has only one observation. The rearrangement links TRBV12-3 or TRBV12-4 to TRBJ2-1, with TRBD2 identical over 12 bases. V was pared by 10 bases and J by 6 bases, with 4 bases of the junction left unmatched. The CDR3 has 13 residues. In DNA form, the CDR3 reads TGTGCCACCGCTAGCGGGGGGGGCAATGAGCAGTTCTTC. Its protein is CATASGGGNEQFF.

The V and J genes are TRBV18 and TRBJ2-5; TRBD2 matches at 7 bases. V gave up 2 bases and J gave up 4 bases; unmatched junction bases: 7. This CDR3 contains 15 residues. The germline CDR1 and CDR2 sequences are KGHSH and LQKENI. CDR3 coding DNA: TGTGCCAGCTCACCAGAGGCGGGGGTGAGAGAGACCCAGTACTTC. This gives the protein CASSPEAGVRETQYF.

This chain joins TRBV5-1 and TRBJ1-4; 7 bases are a match to TRBD1. The CDR3 runs to 16 residues. Germline CDR1 and CDR2: SGHRS and YFSETQ. Trimming cost V 2 bases and J 4 bases; bases outside gene matches: 8. CDR3 bases: TGCGCCAGCAGCTTCAGGCCAGGGGGTTTTAATGAAAAACTGTTTTTT. Protein product: CASSFRPGGFNEKLFF.

V gene TRBV30 combines with J gene TRBJ1-1, with D unresolved. The germline CDR1 and CDR2 sequences are GTSNPN and SVGIG (reference sequence). The CDR3 has 13 residues. Trimming took 3 bases from V and 0 from J, leaving 8 bases between them. CDR3 sequence reads: CAWRQSMNTEAFF. CDR3 in DNA: TGTGCCTGGAGACAGAGTATGAACACTGAAGCTTTCTTT.

The V gene is TRBV11-2, the J gene TRBJ1-4; TRBD1 might be the D (5 bases). The CDR3 consists of 15 residues. Germline loops: CDR1 SGHAT, CDR2 FQNNGV. V lost 5 bases to trimming and J lost 5 bases, with 15 bases between them. The CDR3 DNA is TGTGCCAGCAGCCCAGCGGGGGGTCCCAATGAAAAACTGTTTTTT. This gives the protein CASSPAGGPNEKLFF.